This entry lists 11 T cell receptor beta chains sequenced from one sample in a study of T cells in Graves' hyperthyroidism and ophthalmopathy. TCR beta CDR3 regions were amplified from RNA transcripts. The HTBI primer set served for first-round RT-PCR of the TCR CDR3. In TCRdb, the multiplex PCR reads were re-called with MiXCR into one record per CDR3 protein. The sample has a few hundred thousand distinct CDR3 sequences; 20% are singletons. The material sequenced was blood. Receptors originate from a young man with Graves' hyperthyroidism.

Remarks on this clonotype: The conserved final phenylalanine or tryptophan is absent from the CDR3, which likely points to a read error. The DNA is omitted, as the CDR3 cannot be located on it reliably, and the CDR3 follows TCRdb's listing. The genes are TRBV6-1 and TRBJ1-5; TRBD1 reflects the table's D call only, with no check against the DNA. Including both end residues, the CDR3 is 14 amino acids long. Looked up from germline, CDR1 is MNHNS and CDR2 is SASEGT. CDR3 protein: CASRTLGNGQPQQL.

This chain's CDR3 is CASPVGATRSGANVLTF. CDR3 bases: TGTGCCAGCCCGGTTGGGGCGACTCGCTCTGGGGCCAACGTCCTGACTTTC. V and J are TRBV18 and TRBJ2-6, with D maybe TRBD1 (5 bases). Germline values: CDR1 KGHSH, CDR2 LQKENI. The CDR3 totals 17 residues. V was pared by 8 bases and J by 0 bases, with 17 bases between.

This clonotype showed up many times. The chain links TRBV7-7 to TRBJ2-5; D tentatively fits TRBD1 or TRBD2 (5 bases each). This CDR3 is 13 amino acids long. In germline, CDR1 is SSHAT, CDR2 FNYEAQ (reference sequence). V shed 5 bases and J shed 5 bases, with 12 bases lying between them. CDR3 DNA sequence: TGTGCCAGCAGCGACGGTTGGGGGGAGACCCAGTACTTC. This gives the protein CASSDGWGETQYF.

In its sample, this clonotype was seen many times. This chain links TRBV28 with TRBJ2-7, with 7 bases aligning to TRBD1. The CDR3 runs 14 residues. V dropped 3 bases and J dropped 5; count of bases not matched to a gene: 7. Germline assignment: CDR1 MDHEN and CDR2 SYDVKM. CDR3 nucleotide sequence: TGTGCCAGCAGTTTGACAGGGTCCCCCCACGAGCAGTACTTC. Translated, it gives CASSLTGSPHEQYF.

Worth noting for this clonotype: One end of the junction is discordant with germline, which a read error may explain. The gene calls are TRBV5-6 and TRBJ2-4; D tentatively fits TRBD1 or TRBD2 (6 bases each). Germline assignment: CDR1 SGHDT and CDR2 YYEEEE. The CDR3 is made up of 15 amino acids. This chain's CDR3 is CASSSFRGRGNIKYF. CDR3 DNA sequence: TGTGCCAGCAGCTCCTTCCGGGGGCGCGGGAACATTAAGTACTTC.

V and J are TRBV6-1 and TRBJ2-7, with D possibly TRBD2 on 6 matching bases. The V gene lost 2 bases and the J gene lost 3 bases, with 8 bases spanning the gap. CDR3 length equals 13 residues. Germline CDR1 and CDR2: MNHNS and SASEGT. This CDR3 reads CASSENGSYEQYF. Written as DNA, the CDR3 is TGTGCCAGCAGTGAAAACGGGAGCTACGAGCAGTACTTC.

This chain connects TRBV15 to TRBJ2-5, with 7 bases that match TRBD2. Germline V CDR1 and CDR2: LNHNV, YYDKDF (reference sequence). With V trimmed by 7 bases and J by 2 bases, 10 bases remained unmatched. The CDR3 is made up of 15 amino acids. The CDR3 DNA follows: TGTGCCACCACGGGGGGTAGCGGCATACAAGAGACCCAGTACTTC. Residues: CATTGGSGIQETQYF.

This clonotype was detected ten times or more. The J gene is TRBJ2-5, the V gene TRBV6-5, with TRBD2 matching over 12 bases. With 2 bases clipped from V and 5 bases from J, the junction kept 9 bases outside the gene matches. The CDR3 has 17 amino acids. From germline, CDR1 is MNHEY and CDR2 SVGAGI. The CDR3 sequence: CASSYAPLAGGLETQYF. The CDR3 bases are TGTGCCAGCAGTTACGCTCCCCTAGCGGGGGGGCTTGAGACCCAGTACTTC.

At least ten counts were recorded for this clonotype. The chain couples TRBV6-1 to TRBJ2-2, with a possible D match to TRBD1 (6 bases). This CDR3 region has 15 residues. CDR1 and CDR2 from the germline V gene are MNHNS and SASEGT. Trimming pared 5 bases from V and 5 bases from J, leaving 15 bases between. The CDR3 is CASSPLTGTTGELFF. The CDR3 nucleotides read TGTGCCAGCAGTCCCCTGACAGGCACGACCGGGGAGCTGTTTTTT.

This clonotype was seen repeatedly, ten times or more. V and J are TRBV28 and TRBJ1-1; D is unclear. The CDR3 runs to 10 residues. Trimming shortened V by 6 bases and J by 6 bases, and 5 bases separated the two germline ends. From germline, CDR1 is MDHEN and CDR2 SYDVKM. The CDR3 loop is CASRGSEAFF. The CDR3 DNA is TGTGCCAGCAGAGGGTCTGAAGCTTTCTTT. Full variable domain (missing parts from reference TRBV28 and TRBJ1-1): DVKVTQSSRYLVKRTGEKVFLECVQDMDHENMFWYRQDPGLGLRLIYFSYDVKMKEKGDIPEGYSVSREKKERFSLILESASTNQTSMYLCASRGSEAFFGQGTRLTVV.

V gene TRBV19 combines with J gene TRBJ1-1; 8 bases align to TRBD1. Germline V gene lookup returns CDR1 LNHDA and CDR2 SQIVND (reference sequence). After removal of 3 bases from V and 5 bases from J, the junction contained 8 bases not matched to a gene. This CDR3 contains 15 residues. CDR3 sequence: CASSMGQASGTEAFF. CDR3 DNA sequence: TGTGCCAGTAGTATGGGACAGGCTTCTGGTACTGAAGCTTTCTTT.